The entry below describes one T cell receptor beta chain. Its antigen is unknown. This sample stems from a study of shared clonotypes between healthy human individuals. Whole-study findings and limits: Some clonotypes were shared by all four sorted-subset donors, while others were not shared. The non-shared ones had lower generation probabilities than the shared ones.

Original analysis: There were no quality scores in the junction-only immunoSEQ sequences, so filtering differed. Data came from immunoSEQ multiplex PCR; TCRdb stores just in-frame clones and leaves some out. Clonal size and the V and J genes are those of that table, whereas D and trimming came from the DNA. There are some 700,000 clones in the sample; around 90% occur only once, and 30% to 40% lies in the top ten. Trimming cost V 6 bases and J 1 base, with 13 bases left between them. The germline CDR1 and CDR2 sequences are SGHRS and YFSETQ. The CDR3 consists of 14 residues. V is TRBV5-1 and J is TRBJ1-1, with D maybe TRBD1 (5 bases). The sequence was obtained from a man aged 18 to 30 in good health. Some clones in this sample may be carry-over from other donors' samples. Material: memory CD8+ T cells from PBMCs. As to subset: CD45RO+ cells pooled with CCR7-negative TemRA cells. The CDR3 here is CASTPGGENTEAFF. The CDR3 bases are TGCGCCAGCACCCCGGGGGGGGAGAACACTGAAGCTTTCTTT.